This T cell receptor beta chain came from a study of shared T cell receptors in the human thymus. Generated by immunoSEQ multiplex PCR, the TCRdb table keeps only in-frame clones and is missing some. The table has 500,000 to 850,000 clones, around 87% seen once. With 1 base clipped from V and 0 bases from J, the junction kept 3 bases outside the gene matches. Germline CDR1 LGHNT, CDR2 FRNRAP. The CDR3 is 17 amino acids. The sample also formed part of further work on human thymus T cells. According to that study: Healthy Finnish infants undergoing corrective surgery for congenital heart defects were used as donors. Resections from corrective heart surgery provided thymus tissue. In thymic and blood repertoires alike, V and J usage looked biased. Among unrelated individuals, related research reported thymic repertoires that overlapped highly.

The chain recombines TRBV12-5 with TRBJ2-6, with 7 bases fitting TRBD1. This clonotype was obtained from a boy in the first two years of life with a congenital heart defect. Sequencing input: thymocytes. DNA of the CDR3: TGTGCTAGTGGTTTGGGGACAGGTGACTCTGGGGCCAACGTCCTGACTTTC. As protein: CASGLGTGDSGANVLTF.